The 14 T cell receptor beta chains below were found in one sample sequenced in a study of beta chain features in type 1 diabetes. Findings of the study overall: For Type 1 diabetes patients, all four CD4+ subsets carried TCRB CDR3s that were moderately but significantly shorter.

cDNA synthesis used the whole RNA isolate, giving expressed TCRB sequences. Profiled with immunoSEQ multiplex PCR; TCRdb holds only in-frame clones, not every one. The sample records 53,000 or so clones, 63% being singletons. These TCRs' antigens remain unknown. The specimen sequenced was stem cell memory CD4+ T cells from blood. The receptors were sampled from a woman aged 25 to 45 with type 1 diabetes.

This chain connects TRBV7-2 to TRBJ2-1; unclear D gene. This CDR3 contains 14 residues. Germline loops: CDR1 SGHTA, CDR2 FQGNSA. V lost 2 bases and J 5 bases, leaving 10 bases between the germline ends. The DNA of the CDR3 is TGTGCCAGCAGCTTATTCTTCCCGGACAATGAGCAGTTCTTC. Its protein product is CASSLFFPDNEQFF.

The genes are TRBV5-1 and TRBJ2-3; 7 positions agree with TRBD2. The germline gives CDR1 SGHRS, CDR2 YFSETQ. This CDR3 is built from 15 residues. The V and J ends lost 4 bases and 2 bases, in that order; junction bases with no gene match: 7. CDR3 loop: CASSLSSGSTDTQYF. In DNA form, the CDR3 reads TGCGCCAGCAGCCTTTCTAGCGGTTCCACAGATACGCAGTATTTT.

This chain links TRBV29-1 with TRBJ2-7; maybe TRBD1 (6 bases). V lost 6 bases and J lost 0, with 12 bases in between. Germline CDR1 is SQVTM and CDR2 is ANQGSEA. The CDR3 consists of 13 residues. CDR3 protein: CSVGHTSSYEQYF. CDR3 DNA: TGCAGCGTGGGACATACGAGCTCCTACGAGCAGTACTTC.

J is TRBJ2-7 and V is TRBV29-1; 7 bases are shared with TRBD2. The junction had 10 bases not matched to a gene; V was cut back by 5 bases and J by 6 bases. Per the germline V gene, CDR1 is SQVTM and CDR2 is ANQGSEA. CDR3 length: 13 amino acids. CDR3 protein: CSVMGGSTAEQYF. DNA for the CDR3: TGCAGCGTTATGGGCGGGAGTACTGCCGAGCAGTACTTC.

This clone occurred a few times. This sequence joins TRBV29-1 and TRBJ2-7; D may be TRBD1 (6 bases). V lost 8 bases to trimming and J lost 2 bases, with 22 bases between them. Germline V CDR1 and CDR2: SQVTM, ANQGSEA. The CDR3 contains 15 residues. Written as DNA, the CDR3 is TGCAGCTCTGTGGTCGGGGCAGGGGTCACCTACGAGCAGTACTTC. Its protein product is CSSVVGAGVTYEQYF.

The chain recombines TRBV2 with TRBJ2-5; 13 nucleotides line up with TRBD2. Trimming at V came to 7 bases and at J to 6 bases, leaving 8 bases not matched to a gene. The CDR3 runs 15 residues. CDR1 is SNHLY and CDR2 is FYNNEI in the germline V gene. CDR3 bases: TGTGCCAGCACTAATGGACTAGCGGGAGTTCAGACCCAGTACTTC. It translates to CASTNGLAGVQTQYF.

V gene TRBV5-4 combines with J gene TRBJ1-4; 7 nucleotides line up with TRBD1. In germline, CDR1 is SGHNT, CDR2 YYREEE (reference sequence). After removal of 1 base from V and 4 bases from J, the junction contained 4 bases not matched to a gene. This CDR3 contains 15 residues. The CDR3 nucleotides read TGTGCCAGCAGCTTGTCCGGGACAGATAATGAAAAACTGTTTTTT. It specifies CASSLSGTDNEKLFF.

The chain links TRBV7-3 to TRBJ2-3; no clear D gene. The V end was cut by 2 bases, the J end by 2 bases, with 11 bases between. The CDR3 length is 15 residues. Germline V gene sequence: CDR1 SGHTA, CDR2 FQGTGA. CDR3: CASSLSLANTDTQYF. The DNA for the CDR3 is TGTGCCAGCAGCTTATCCCTCGCTAACACAGATACGCAGTATTTT.

The sample holds one count of this clone. The gene calls are TRBV11-1 and TRBJ2-3; no firm D call. The germline V gene has CDR1 SGHAT and CDR2 FQDESV (reference sequence). Trimming pared 2 bases from V and 4 bases from J, leaving 4 bases between. This CDR3 comprises 12 residues. Here the CDR3 DNA reads TGTGCCAGCAGCTTATATGCAGATACGCAGTATTTT. Its protein product is CASSLYADTQYF. The variable domain in full, with the rest retrieved from reference TRBV11-1 and TRBJ2-3, is EAEVAQSPRYKITEKSQAVAFWCDPISGHATLYWYRQILGQGPELLVQFQDESVVDDSQLPKDRFSAERLKGVDSTLKIQPAELGDSAMYLCASSLYADTQYFGPGTRLTVL.

The table lists this clone with a count of one. J is TRBJ2-7 and V is TRBV7-9; 10 bases line up with TRBD1. V shed 5 bases and J 5 bases; nucleotides not matched to a gene: 6. The CDR3 contains 14 residues. Germline loops: CDR1 SEHNR, CDR2 FQNEAQ (reference sequence). CDR3 amino acids: CASSRGGTGDEQYF. The CDR3 DNA sequence: TGTGCCAGCAGCCGTGGTGGGACAGGGGACGAGCAGTACTTC.

This clone appeared once. The rearrangement uses TRBV6-5 and TRBJ2-5, with 9 bases aligning to TRBD2. This CDR3 contains 16 residues. The V and J ends lost 0 bases and 5 bases, in that order; junction bases with no gene match: 7. Per germline, CDR1 MNHEY and CDR2 SVGAGI. Here the CDR3 DNA reads TGTGCCAGCAGTTACTCTCTGGTAGCGGGAGATGAGACCCAGTACTTC. The encoded protein is CASSYSLVAGDETQYF.

As to this clone: Other nucleotide sequences in the sample specify the same CDR3. The J gene is TRBJ1-1, the V gene TRBV5-1; D gene unclear. The germline V gene encodes CDR1 SGHRS and CDR2 YFSETQ. V was shortened by 2 bases and J by 2 bases, with 7 bases between the two germline ends. There are 13 residues in the CDR3. The DNA for the CDR3 is TGCGCCAGCAGCTTCTCAGGAAACACTGAAGCTTTCTTT. Translated, it gives CASSFSGNTEAFF.

The chain uses TRBV30 and TRBJ2-5; TRBD1 might be the D (5 bases). V lost 3 bases and J 2 bases, leaving 10 bases between the germline ends. The length of the CDR3 is 13 residues. In germline, CDR1 is GTSNPN, CDR2 SVGIG (reference sequence). This CDR3 is CAWRSAGQETQYF. The CDR3 DNA reads as TGTGCCTGGAGGTCGGCAGGGCAAGAGACCCAGTACTTC.

This clone was counted between two and nine times. J is TRBJ2-5 and V is TRBV5-1; 8 bases align to TRBD1. The trim removed 0 bases at V and 3 bases at J, leaving 4 bases unmatched. The CDR3 spans 15 residues. Germline CDR1 reads SGHRS; CDR2 reads YFSETQ. The chain's CDR3 is CASSLEGTGEETQYF. The CDR3 DNA is TGCGCCAGCAGCTTGGAAGGGACAGGCGAAGAGACCCAGTACTTC.